This is a list of T cell receptor beta chains from one sample in a study of human T cells and chemical hapten exposure. TCRdb redid the calling of the RACE reads with MiXCR, one entry per CDR3 protein. The repertoire consists of tens of thousands of distinct CDR3 sequences, with approximately 10% occurring once and the leading ten covering 2% to 2.5%. This material consisted of whole blood, taken in connection with sensitization to the hapten diphenylcyclopropenone (DPC). The receptors derive from a man aged 40-55 years with alopecia areata. Some clones in this sample may be carry-over from other donors' samples. The CDR3 runs from the conserved cysteine through the conserved F or W. The order of the fields is V gene, D gene, J gene, clone size, CDR3 protein, CDR3 DNA. A D gene is named only where the DNA matches it firmly. Not all rows give a size; the values are once, few, many and, for expanded clones, a class.

TRBV7-9,TRBD2,TRBJ2-1,few,CASSLDSGRNNEQFF,TGTGCCAGCAGCTTAGACAGCGGGAGAAACAATGAGCAGTTCTTC
TRBV5-1,-,TRBJ2-4,-,CASSPGIRGPLNIQYF,TGCGCCAGCAGCCCCGGAATCAGGGGCCCCTTAAATATTCAGTACTTC
TRBV4-2,-,TRBJ2-6,many,CASSQDSAAGANVLTF,TGTGCCAGCAGCCAAGATAGCGCCGCTGGGGCCAACGTCCTGACTTTC
TRBV28,TRBD1,TRBJ1-1,-,CASSPNWPPGTGNTEAFF,TGTGCCAGCAGCCCTAACTGGCCCCCCGGGACAGGGAACACTGAAGCTTTCTTT
TRBV6-2/TRBV6-3,-,TRBJ1-1,few,CASSFTGEAFF,TGTGCCAGCAGTTTCACAGGGGAAGCTTTCTTT
TRBV6-2/TRBV6-3,-,TRBJ1-5,many,CASSPTRGGNQPQHF,TGTGCCAGCAGCCCGACAAGGGGTGGCAATCAGCCCCAGCATTTT
TRBV27,TRBD1,TRBJ1-2,many,CASSPQDRPYEGYTF,TGTGCCAGCAGTCCCCAGGACAGGCCCTATGAAGGCTACACCTTC
TRBV6-6,-,TRBJ1-6,many,CASSFGEGYSPLHF,TGTGCCAGCAGTTTCGGGGAGGGTTACTCACCCCTCCACTTT
TRBV7-3,TRBD2,TRBJ2-2,few,CASSYSIGLAGGTGELFF,TGTGCCAGCAGCTATTCAATAGGACTAGCGGGAGGAACCGGGGAGCTGTTTTTT
TRBV27,-,TRBJ2-5,few,CASSPGTVQETQYF,TGTGCCAGCAGTCCGGGGACGGTACAAGAGACCCAGTACTTC
TRBV7-2,-,TRBJ1-4,few,CASSPPLDEKLFF,TGTGCCAGCAGCCCCCCGTTGGATGAAAAACTGTTTTTT
TRBV4-3,-,TRBJ2-6,few,CASSQPGSGANVLTF,TGCGCCAGCAGCCAACCAGGGTCTGGGGCCAACGTCCTGACTTTC
TRBV9,TRBD1,TRBJ2-1,few,CASSVTGGVRNEQFF,TGTGCCAGCAGCGTAACAGGGGGCGTGAGGAATGAGCAGTTCTTC
TRBV27,-,TRBJ1-1,few,CASSLSPNMNTEAFF,TGTGCCAGCAGTTTATCACCGAATATGAACACTGAAGCTTTCTTT
TRBV9,-,TRBJ2-1,-,CASSVGGGKDEQFF,TGTGCCAGCAGCGTAGGGGGAGGCAAAGATGAGCAGTTCTTC
TRBV2,-,TRBJ1-4,-,CASVGQNEKLFF,TGTGCCAGCGTGGGGCAGAATGAAAAACTGTTTTTT
TRBV5-5,-,TRBJ2-5,few,CASSLDIFEEETQYF,TGTGCCAGCAGCTTGGATATCTTCGAGGAAGAGACCCAGTACTTC
TRBV12-3/TRBV12-4,-,TRBJ2-3,few,CASSLLTRTDTQYF,TGTGCCAGCAGCTTGTTAACCCGCACAGATACGCAGTATTTT
TRBV6-5,TRBD2,TRBJ2-7,few,CASSYSGGRGEQYF,TGTGCCAGCAGTTACTCTGGCGGGAGAGGCGAGCAGTACTTC
TRBV12-3/TRBV12-4,TRBD1,TRBJ2-3,few,CASSGGTGTTQYF,TGTGCCAGCAGCGGCGGGACAGGAACAACGCAGTATTTT
TRBV7-9,TRBD1,TRBJ2-3,-,CASSPGQTTDTQYF,TGTGCCAGCAGCCCGGGACAGACCACAGATACGCAGTATTTT
TRBV7-9,TRBD1,TRBJ2-7,few,CASSYTGGYEQYF,TGTGCCAGCAGCTATACAGGGGGCTACGAGCAGTACTTC
TRBV2,TRBD2,TRBJ2-2,-,CASTPGLAFNTGELFF,TGTGCCAGCACCCCGGGACTAGCGTTTAACACCGGGGAGCTGTTTTTT
TRBV12-3/TRBV12-4,-,TRBJ1-2,-,CASSSQGFYGYTF,TGTGCCAGCAGTTCTCAGGGTTTCTATGGCTACACCTTC
TRBV18,-,TRBJ2-5,-,CASSADQETQYF,TGTGCCAGCTCAGCCGACCAAGAGACCCAGTACTTC